These 30 T cell receptor beta chains came from one sample sequenced in a study of blood T cell repertoires in COVID-19. TCRdb's copy holds only in-frame clones and misses some; the assay was immunoSEQ multiplex PCR. The table records around 250,000 clones, approximately 83% of them present only once. The specimen was PBMCs or T cells enriched from blood (not recorded which). The source is a woman in her 50s who had recovered from COVID-19.

This chain connects TRBV3-1 (or the pseudogene TRBV3-2) to TRBJ2-5, with 10 bases aligning to TRBD2. In germline, CDR1 is LGHDT, CDR2 YNNKEL (reference sequence). CDR3 length equals 14 residues. Trimming cost V 6 bases and J 3 bases; bases outside gene matches: 4. The CDR3 nucleotides read TGTGCCAGCAGGCCCGGACTAGCGGAAGAGACCCAGTACTTC. Its translation is CASRPGLAEETQYF.

The chain recombines TRBV5-4 with TRBJ1-3, with D unclear. Between the trimmed V and J ends, which lost 2 bases and 4 bases, there was a span of 13 bases. CDR1 is SGHNT, CDR2 YYREEE, per germline (reference sequence). CDR3 length: 15 amino acids. The CDR3 DNA reads as TGTGCCAGCAGCTTTGATCGCGTCAGGGGAAACACCATATATTTT. Protein product: CASSFDRVRGNTIYF.

This clone came up many times. The CDR3 bases are TGCGCCAGCAGCTCGCTCCGGGACAGGGGGAAAAATAACTATGGCTACACCTTC. Its protein is CASSSLRDRGKNNYGYTF. The chain combines TRBV5-1 with TRBJ1-2; 11 bases agree with TRBD1. The trim removed 3 bases at V and 1 base at J, leaving 11 bases unmatched. The germline CDR1 and CDR2 sequences are SGHRS and YFSETQ. CDR3 length: 18 residues.

The chain links TRBV20-1 to TRBJ2-3, with 9 bases lining up with TRBD2. The CDR3 has 15 amino acids. The V segment lost 3 bases and the J segment 2 bases; nucleotides outside the gene matches: 6. CDR1 is DFQATT, CDR2 SNEGSKA, per germline (reference sequence). The CDR3 DNA sequence: TGCAGTGCTAGTGTGACTAGCGGATTCACAGATACGCAGTATTTT. Protein sequence: CSASVTSGFTDTQYF.

The rearrangement uses TRBV25-1 and TRBJ2-3, with D possibly TRBD1 on 6 matching bases. The CDR3 extends over 17 amino acids. V lost 2 bases, J lost 4 bases, and 19 bases lay in between. Looked up from germline, CDR1 is MGHDK and CDR2 is SYGVNS. The CDR3 spells CASSEHGLQGRADTQYF. The CDR3 DNA follows: TGTGCCAGCAGTGAACATGGGCTACAGGGTCGGGCAGATACGCAGTATTTT. Together with reference TRBV25-1 and TRBJ2-3, the CDR3 gives the full variable domain: EADIYQTPRYLVIGTGKKITLECSQTMGHDKMYWYQQDPGMELHLIHYSYGVNSTEKGDLSSESTVSRIRTEHFPLTLESARPSHTSQYLCASSEHGLQGRADTQYFGPGTRLTVL.

The chain uses TRBV4-1 and TRBJ2-1, with TRBD2 matching 9 bases. CDR1 MGHRA and CDR2 YSYEKL come from the germline V gene. The trim removed 3 bases at V and 6 bases at J, leaving 6 bases unmatched. CDR3 length: 15 residues. The CDR3 reads CASSQLRLAVNEQFF. Here the CDR3 DNA reads TGCGCCAGCAGCCAGCTACGACTAGCGGTCAATGAGCAGTTCTTC.

This clone was found once. This chain joins TRBV6-5 and TRBJ1-4; D is ambiguous. Deletions cut 0 bases from V and 7 bases from J, with 12 bases between. The CDR3 length is 15 residues. Germline values: CDR1 MNHEY, CDR2 SVGAGI. Written as DNA, the CDR3 is TGTGCCAGCAGTTACTCTGGGCAAAATAGTGAAAAACTGTTTTTT. Its protein is CASSYSGQNSEKLFF.

The chain uses TRBV7-9 and TRBJ2-5, with 9 bases aligning to TRBD1. The CDR3 has 14 residues. Germline loops: CDR1 SEHNR, CDR2 FQNEAQ (reference sequence). After removal of 3 bases from V and 5 bases from J, the junction contained 4 bases not matched to a gene. The CDR3: CASSFGTGYETQYF. Here the CDR3 DNA reads TGTGCCAGCAGCTTCGGGACAGGGTACGAGACCCAGTACTTC.

This clone was recorded a few times. J is TRBJ2-7 and V is TRBV29-1; 7 bases align to TRBD1. Germline V gene data show CDR1 as SQVTM and CDR2 as ANQGSEA. This CDR3 has 12 residues. V lost 5 bases, J lost 5 bases, and 6 bases stayed unmatched. CDR3 nucleotides: TGCAGCGTTAGCGACAGGGAGCACGAGCAGTACTTC. This gives the protein CSVSDREHEQYF.

This chain uses TRBV28 with TRBJ2-7, with 7 bases fitting TRBD1. CDR3 length: 13 amino acids. Germline V gives CDR1 MDHEN, CDR2 SYDVKM. V was clipped by 6 bases and J by 12 bases; unmatched bases: 14. Here the CDR3 reads CASSYDRELPVYF. In DNA, the CDR3 is TGTGCCAGCAGCTACGACAGGGAGTTGCCGGTGTACTTC.

This clone occurred a few times. The V call is TRBV4-1, the J call TRBJ1-2; maybe TRBD1 (5 bases). Trimming removed 4 bases from V and 0 bases from J, with 15 bases in between. Germline values: CDR1 MGHRA, CDR2 YSYEKL. The length of the CDR3 is 16 residues. DNA for the CDR3: TGCGCCAGCAGCCTCGCCCCCCGGGGGACTAACTATGGCTACACCTTC. Residues: CASSLAPRGTNYGYTF.

V gene TRBV4-1 combines with J gene TRBJ2-1; 12 positions agree with TRBD2. This CDR3 is built from 17 residues. In germline, CDR1 is MGHRA, CDR2 YSYEKL. With V trimmed by 4 bases and J by 5 bases, 9 bases remained unmatched. CDR3 bases: TGCGCCAGCAGCCCGTTCGGACTAGCGGGGAGTAACAATGAGCAGTTCTTC. As protein: CASSPFGLAGSNNEQFF.

This sequence joins TRBV18 and TRBJ2-3, with TRBD2 matching over 7 bases. The V gene end was trimmed by 3 bases and the J gene end by 5 bases; junction bases not matched to a gene: 2. Germline loops: CDR1 KGHSH, CDR2 LQKENI. This CDR3 spans 13 amino acids. This CDR3 is CASSPPGGDTQYF. The CDR3 DNA sequence: TGTGCCAGCTCACCCCCGGGGGGAGATACGCAGTATTTT.

The chain links TRBV18 to TRBJ2-7; D remains ambiguous. The CDR3 length is 13 residues. V gave up 2 bases and J gave up 3 bases, with 8 bases separating them. Germline V CDR1 and CDR2: KGHSH, LQKENI. CDR3 DNA sequence: TGTGCCAGCTCACCAACGGAGAGCTACGAGCAGTACTTC. Protein product: CASSPTESYEQYF.

This chain links TRBV28 with TRBJ1-1, with D uncertain. Germline assignment: CDR1 MDHEN and CDR2 SYDVKM. This CDR3 region has 15 residues. The V and J ends lost 7 bases and 5 bases respectively, with 20 bases between them. DNA for the CDR3: TGTGCCAGCACCCTTTGGCGGGCGGTTGGTACTGAAGCTTTCTTT. Its protein is CASTLWRAVGTEAFF.

The CDR3 DNA sequence: TGTGCCAGCAGCTTCCGAGAGAACACTGAAGCTTTCTTT. It is translated as CASSFRENTEAFF. The V call is TRBV7-2, the J call TRBJ1-1; the D is unclear. This CDR3 contains 13 residues. CDR1 is SGHTA, CDR2 FQGNSA, per germline. V was shortened by 3 bases and J by 1 base, with 6 bases between the two germline ends. The full variable domain, in which reference TRBV7-2 and TRBJ1-1 provide the parts outside the CDR3, is GAGVSQSPSNKVTEKGKDVELRCDPISGHTALYWYRQSLGQGLEFLIYFQGNSAPDKSGLPSDRFSAERTGGSVSTLTIQRTQQEDSAVYLCASSFRENTEAFFGQGTRLTVV.

Only a few counts were recorded for this clone. The chain uses TRBV6-6 and TRBJ2-2, with 11 bases aligning to TRBD2. The V gene's germline CDR1 is MNHNY and CDR2 SVGAGI (reference sequence). The junction had 8 bases not matched to a gene; V was cut back by 5 bases and J by 3 bases. The CDR3 consists of 17 residues. The CDR3 reads CASSPRTSGRDTGELFF. In DNA form, the CDR3 reads TGTGCCAGCAGTCCGCGGACTAGCGGGCGGGACACCGGGGAGCTGTTTTTT.

This chain joins TRBV4-2 and TRBJ2-2; 9 nucleotides line up with TRBD1. The CDR3 is 18 amino acids. The V segment lost 3 bases and the J segment 1 base; nucleotides outside the gene matches: 9. Germline V gene lookup returns CDR1 LGHNA and CDR2 YNFKEQ. The CDR3 DNA follows: TGTGCCAGCAGCCATCGGACAGGGGCAGAGGGGAACACCGGGGAGCTGTTTTTT. Translated: CASSHRTGAEGNTGELFF.

In its sample, this clone was seen a few times. The chain's CDR3 is CASSLGAGADTQYF. The CDR3 DNA follows: TGCGCCAGCAGCTTGGGGGCGGGAGCAGATACGCAGTATTTT. V is TRBV5-1 and J is TRBJ2-3, with TRBD2 matching over 7 bases. Trimming cost V 0 bases and J 4 bases; bases outside gene matches: 2. CDR1 is SGHRS, CDR2 YFSETQ, per germline. The CDR3 covers 14 residues.

The chain uses TRBV4-2 and TRBJ2-3; a weak D match, TRBD2 (6 bases). The CDR3 has 16 residues. V shed 4 bases and J shed 0 bases, with 14 bases lying between them. The germline V gene has CDR1 LGHNA and CDR2 YNFKEQ. The CDR3: CASSPGGELSTDTQYF. CDR3 coding DNA: TGTGCCAGCAGCCCAGGAGGGGAGCTTAGCACAGATACGCAGTATTTT.

The rearrangement links TRBV6-1 to TRBJ1-1; possible D gene TRBD1, 5 bases. Trimming removed 3 bases at V and 1 base at J, with 12 bases between. The CDR3 totals 15 residues. Germline CDR1 and CDR2: MNHNS and SASEGT. The CDR3 sequence is CASSERQPENTEAFF. In nucleotides, the CDR3 is TGTGCCAGCAGTGAGAGACAGCCTGAGAACACTGAAGCTTTCTTT.

The rearrangement joins TRBV7-2 to TRBJ1-4, with TRBD1 as a possible D gene (5 bases). Trimming shortened V by 0 bases and J by 8 bases, and 13 bases separated the two germline ends. The CDR3 is made up of 15 amino acids. Germline CDR1 SGHTA, CDR2 FQGNSA. CDR3 DNA: TGTGCCAGCAGCTTAGCGGTCAGGGAGGGCGAAAAACTGTTTTTT. This translates into CASSLAVREGEKLFF.

The V and J genes are TRBV5-1 and TRBJ2-7, with 8 bases matching TRBD1. This CDR3 is built from 11 residues. In germline, CDR1 is SGHRS, CDR2 YFSETQ. The trim removed 6 bases at V and 6 bases at J, leaving 2 bases unmatched. The DNA for the CDR3 is TGCGCCAGCACCAGGGGGCTCGAGCAGTACTTC. Amino acid sequence: CASTRGLEQYF.

The CDR3: CASSAGLAGETQYF. The CDR3 DNA reads TGCGCCAGCAGCGCCGGACTAGCGGGAGAGACCCAGTACTTC. J is TRBJ2-5 and V is TRBV5-1; 11 positions agree with TRBD2. CDR3 size: 14 residues. In germline, CDR1 is SGHRS, CDR2 YFSETQ. Germline trimming cut 4 bases from V and 4 bases from J; bases unmatched to any gene: 3.

This clone was seen a few times. The chain combines TRBV4-2 with TRBJ2-7, with D perhaps matching TRBD1 (6 bases). The CDR3 loop spans 15 amino acids. Germline V lookup: CDR1 LGHNA, CDR2 YNFKEQ. V lost 3 bases and J 3 bases, leaving 15 bases between the germline ends. The CDR3 loop reads CASSQSNWDNYEQYF. CDR3 coding DNA: TGTGCCAGCAGCCAGAGTAATTGGGACAACTACGAGCAGTACTTC.

This clone has only one observation. CDR3 residues: CASQPGLAGDLRMDTQYF. The DNA of the CDR3 is TGCGCCAGCCAACCGGGACTAGCGGGAGACCTAAGGATGGATACGCAGTATTTT. This chain uses TRBV5-1 with TRBJ2-3; 14 nucleotides line up with TRBD2. The ends lost 7 bases at V and 6 bases at J; junction bases unmatched: 16. The CDR3 runs to 18 residues. Looked up from germline, CDR1 is SGHRS and CDR2 is YFSETQ.

This rearrangement joins TRBV30 to TRBJ2-7, with TRBD2 identical over 9 bases. V lost 3 bases, J lost 7 bases, and 13 bases stayed unmatched. This CDR3 has 15 residues. The germline V gene encodes CDR1 GTSNPN and CDR2 SVGIG (reference sequence). The CDR3: CAWRPSGMPSREQYF. CDR3 nucleotide sequence: TGTGCCTGGAGGCCTAGCGGGATGCCCTCTCGGGAGCAGTACTTC.

J is TRBJ2-7 and V is TRBV5-4, with 12 positions matching TRBD2. Per the germline V gene, CDR1 is SGHNT and CDR2 is YYREEE (reference sequence). J was trimmed by 3 bases and V by 4 bases; bases with no gene match: 2. This CDR3 is 14 amino acids long. Written as DNA, the CDR3 is TGTGCCAGCAGCCTAGCGGGAGGGGTCTACGAGCAGTACTTC. It is translated as CASSLAGGVYEQYF.

The rearrangement joins TRBV28 to TRBJ1-1, with 8 bases identical to TRBD1. Trimming at V came to 3 bases and at J to 2 bases, leaving 2 bases not matched to a gene. Germline-derived CDR1 and CDR2 are MDHEN and SYDVKM. This CDR3 contains 14 residues. The CDR3 coding sequence is TGTGCCAGCAGTTTGGCAGGGGGCAACACTGAAGCTTTCTTT. Translation: CASSLAGGNTEAFF. The whole variable domain, filled in from reference TRBV28 and TRBJ1-1, reads DVKVTQSSRYLVKRTGEKVFLECVQDMDHENMFWYRQDPGLGLRLIYFSYDVKMKEKGDIPEGYSVSREKKERFSLILESASTNQTSMYLCASSLAGGNTEAFFGQGTRLTVV.

V gene TRBV2 combines with J gene TRBJ1-1, with 9 bases that match TRBD1. Losses at the gene ends were 6 bases for V and 8 bases for J; bases not matched to a gene: 1. The CDR3 extends over 11 amino acids. Germline V lookup: CDR1 SNHLY, CDR2 FYNNEI. CDR3 protein: CASRGTGEAFF. As DNA, the CDR3 is TGTGCCAGCAGAGGGACAGGGGAAGCTTTCTTT.